The T cell receptor beta chain described here comes from a study of blood T cell repertoires in COVID-19 (dated by TCRdb to the early 2020s). In the study overall: Samples from collaborators originated in the United States, Italy and Spain and spanned both the acute and convalescent phases of COVID-19. The prospective study material was composed of cDNA or gDNA derived from T cells, B-cell-depleted T cells, or PBMCs. The dataset comprised deeply sampled blood TCRbeta repertoires from subjects exposed to, actively infected with, or recovered from COVID-19. The repertoires were made available in a free public database intended to serve as a resource for research on the immune response to SARS-CoV-2. The samples were drawn from two sources: the first 160 participants of the ongoing ImmuneRACE study, and 950 to 1,500 subjects contributed by 6 global collaborators. The sample metadata nearly always contained a de-identified subject ID, COVID-19 status, age in years and sex. HLA class I and class II types, where available, came from metadata supplied by the sample provider rather than from assay-based typing.

Concerning this clone itself: It lacks a known antigen. Per-base qualities were not stored, and no clone one base away is much larger.

The CDR3 has 16 amino acids, counting the end cysteine and phenylalanine. This entry keeps only the CDR3 DNA: 48 bases, framed from base 1. The junction carries 22 bases between V and J, which are trimmed by 5 bases and 5 bases respectively. In the germline V gene (reference sequence), CDR1 corresponds to SGHKS and CDR2 to YYEKEE. TCRbeta CDR3 regions were amplified from genomic DNA by means of the immunoSEQ Assay, a bias-controlled multiplex PCR. The published analysis was carried out like this. The number of nucleated cells in each sample was estimated from the amplification of reference gene primers within the assay. Sequence reads were collapsed and filtered to measure the absolute abundance of every unique TCRbeta CDR3 rearrangement. For each sample, productive Simpson clonality was calculated as the square root of Simpson's diversity index across productive rearrangements. Sourced from immuneACCESS, this table was stored by TCRdb with only in-frame sequences that have V and J called. A share of the clones is absent; for the studies checked, an unresolved V gene accounts for under half, and the remainder has no known explanation. Clonal size and the V and J genes are those of that table, whereas D and trimming came from the DNA. A total of 110,000 to 150,000 clones appear in this sample, roughly four fifths of them only once. The ten largest clones capture 4% to 5% of the sample.

Each collaborating institution followed its own protocols to collect whole blood in K2EDTA tubes. For TCRbeta analysis, collaborators shipped samples as frozen whole blood, isolated PBMCs, or DNA extracted from either of those sample types. Broad study findings and their caveats: Clinical and demographic metadata were provided uncurated, with the amount varying by source and participant.

The rearrangement combines TRBV5-5 with TRBJ2-5; TRBD2 is a possible D gene, resting on 6 matching bases. This receptor was obtained from a woman older than 75 with acute or convalescent COVID-19. Material for sequencing was peripheral blood. DNA sequence: TGTGCCAGCAGTCTGGGGCGACTAGGGATTTGGGAGACCCAGTACTTC. Its coded protein is CASSLGRLGIWETQYF.